The clone carrying this T cell receptor (beta chain) showed up many times. Its target is unknown. This sample is drawn from a study of CD8 T cells in ankylosing spondylitis. This CDR3 has 13 residues. CDR1 is ENHRY, CDR2 SYGVKD, per germline. Trimming shortened V by 4 bases and J by 7 bases, and 14 bases separated the two germline ends. For TCR beta, libraries came from quantitative 5'-RACE with molecular barcodes. In TCRdb, the 5' RACE reads were re-called with MiXCR into one record per CDR3 protein. The sample carries approximately 400,000 distinct CDR3 sequences, 17% recorded once. General observations from the study: Typical of ankylosing spondylitis blood, it appeared, was a TCR beta motif of under 10 highly homologous variants. Previous work reported some of these motif variants in the synovial fluid and blood of reactive arthritis. The authors found the disease-linked clones to be CD8+ and relatively rare in peripheral blood.

Sequencing was done on a sample of blood, either unsorted or a sorted T cell fraction (not recorded which). The chain joins TRBV10-3 to TRBJ2-7, with D possibly TRBD2 on 5 matching bases. This clonotype was sampled from a male donor with ankylosing spondylitis. The CDR3 protein is CAISVSGSLEQYF. The CDR3 DNA sequence: TGTGCCATCAGTGTGTCGGGATCGCTTGAGCAGTACTTC.